This entry lists 17 T cell receptor beta chains sequenced from one sample in a study of shared clonotypes between healthy human individuals. Here immunoSEQ multiplex PCR was the method, and the copy in TCRdb shows in-frame clones only, minus some. The repertoire holds 2 million to 2.5 million clones, with over 85% as singletons. Material for sequencing was naive CD4+ T cells sorted from blood. Subset here: CD45RA+ positively selected. The receptors were gathered from a man between 18 and 35 years old in good health.

This chain uses TRBV27 with TRBJ2-3, with 8 bases that match TRBD2. This CDR3 has 15 amino acids. Unmatched junction bases numbered 9, after V lost 6 bases and J lost 4 bases. The V gene's germline CDR1 is MNHEY and CDR2 SMNVEV (reference sequence). The CDR3 DNA reads TGTGCCAGCAGCTTTGCGGGGGGCAACGCAGATACGCAGTATTTT. Translated, it gives CASSFAGGNADTQYF.

The genes are TRBV30 and TRBJ2-6; tentatively, D is TRBD2 (5 bases). V was trimmed by 3 bases and J by 3 bases, leaving 9 bases between them. The CDR3 is 14 residues long. Germline CDR1 reads GTSNPN; CDR2 reads SVGIG (reference sequence). The CDR3 loop is CAWSGENGANVLTF. CDR3 DNA sequence: TGTGCCTGGAGCGGGGAGAATGGGGCCAACGTCCTGACTTTC.

This clone was seen once. The chain links TRBV9 to TRBJ1-5, with a tentative D call TRBD1 (6 bases). The CDR3 covers 15 residues. V dropped 7 bases and J dropped 6 bases, with 20 bases sitting between them. Germline CDR1 and CDR2: SGDLS and YYNGEE. CDR3 residues: CASSPSGGAGQPQHF. In DNA, the CDR3 is TGTGCCAGCTCCCCGAGTGGGGGCGCTGGTCAGCCCCAGCATTTT.

This rearrangement joins TRBV9 to TRBJ2-1, with D maybe TRBD1 (5 bases). Trimming stripped 0 bases from V and 2 bases from J, with 12 bases between. The V gene's germline CDR1 is SGDLS and CDR2 YYNGEE. The CDR3 sequence is 16 residues long. CDR3 residues: CASSVGGGPTYNEQFF. The CDR3 DNA reads as TGTGCCAGCAGCGTAGGGGGCGGTCCGACCTACAATGAGCAGTTCTTC.

The J gene is TRBJ2-1, the V gene TRBV6-1, with 7 bases identical to TRBD2. There are 16 residues in the CDR3. J gave up 7 bases and V 1 base, and 10 bases lay outside the gene matches. Germline CDR1 reads MNHNS; CDR2 reads SASEGT. The CDR3 DNA follows: TGTGCCAGCAGTGAAGATGGGGGAGGGCCACGGAATGAGCAGTTCTTC. Its protein product is CASSEDGGGPRNEQFF.

Details on this clone: This specimen includes other DNA sequences encoding the same CDR3. This sequence joins TRBV10-3 and TRBJ1-1; no firm D call. The CDR3 spans 13 residues. The germline V gene has CDR1 ENHRY and CDR2 SYGVKD. V lost 3 bases and J 5 bases, leaving 10 bases between the germline ends. The CDR3 region has the DNA TGTGCCATCAGTGACCCGAGGAGTACTGAAGCTTTCTTT. This codes for CAISDPRSTEAFF.

The sample holds one count of this clone. A read error may produce the germline difference seen at one junction end. The genes are TRBV6-5 and TRBJ2-4; D gene unclear. CDR3 length: 14 amino acids. Germline V gene data show CDR1 as MNHEY and CDR2 as SVGAGI. The DNA for the CDR3 is TGTGCCAGCAGGTACTCGGTAGCCAAAAACATTCAGTACTTC. It codes for CASRYSVAKNIQYF.

As to this clone: Its ends do not fully match the called genes, so a read error is possible. The chain couples TRBV29-1 to TRBJ1-2; 7 bases map to TRBD1. Germline values: CDR1 SQVTM, CDR2 ANQGSEA. The CDR3 covers 17 residues. CDR3 nucleotide sequence: TGCAGCGTTGAAGATCTGGGGGGACAGCTGCAAGGGAGGGGTAGGGTCTTC. Residues: CSVEDLGGQLQGRGRVF.

This rearrangement joins TRBV28 to TRBJ1-5; 10 bases align to TRBD1. The CDR3 loop spans 18 amino acids. V was pared by 5 bases and J by 4 bases, with 14 bases of the junction left unmatched. CDR1 is MDHEN, CDR2 SYDVKM, per germline. The CDR3 DNA reads TGTGCCAGCAGTGGGCCCGGGGACAGGGGCGGGTCGAATCAGCCCCAGCATTTT. Amino acids: CASSGPGDRGGSNQPQHF. The full variable domain, in which reference TRBV28 and TRBJ1-5 provide the parts outside the CDR3, is DVKVTQSSRYLVKRTGEKVFLECVQDMDHENMFWYRQDPGLGLRLIYFSYDVKMKEKGDIPEGYSVSREKKERFSLILESASTNQTSMYLCASSGPGDRGGSNQPQHFGDGTRLSIL.

The chain links TRBV6-5 to TRBJ2-7, with D perhaps matching TRBD2 (6 bases). The V end was cut by 1 base, the J end by 0 bases, with 10 bases between. The CDR3 consists of 15 residues. CDR1 is MNHEY, CDR2 SVGAGI, per germline. The chain's CDR3 is CASSYLRGASYEQYF. The DNA of the CDR3 is TGTGCCAGCAGTTACTTGCGGGGTGCCTCCTACGAGCAGTACTTC.

A single count supports this clone. This chain links TRBV5-1 with TRBJ1-3; unclear D gene. Germline V gene lookup returns CDR1 SGHRS and CDR2 YFSETQ. The CDR3 sequence is 14 residues long. Trimming left V 3 bases short and J 6 bases short, with 13 bases between. The CDR3 here is CASSSGYKENTIYF. CDR3 sequence (DNA): TGCGCCAGCAGCTCCGGTTACAAGGAAAACACCATATATTTT.

The chain recombines TRBV30 with TRBJ2-7; no clear D gene. Germline V gene lookup returns CDR1 GTSNPN and CDR2 SVGIG (reference sequence). CDR3 length: 15 residues. V shed 1 base and J shed 6 bases, with 19 bases lying between them. CDR3 sequence: CAWSGAVASSSEQYF. In DNA form, the CDR3 reads TGTGCCTGGAGTGGGGCTGTGGCCAGTTCGTCCGAGCAGTACTTC.

The gene calls are TRBV5-1 and TRBJ2-7, with a tentative D call TRBD2 (6 bases). This CDR3 has 15 residues. CDR1 SGHRS and CDR2 YFSETQ come from the germline V gene. V lost 0 bases and J 7 bases, leaving 17 bases between the germline ends. For the CDR3, the DNA is TGCGCCAGCAGCTTGGTCGGGAGCCCTAATGTAGAGCAGTACTTC. Protein: CASSLVGSPNVEQYF.

Details on this clone: The sample carries other DNA sequences with the same CDR3. V and J are TRBV27 and TRBJ2-6; D call uncertain. Deletions cut 0 bases from V and 1 base from J, with 1 base between. The V gene's germline CDR1 is MNHEY and CDR2 SMNVEV (reference sequence). The CDR3 runs to 14 residues. This chain's CDR3 is CASSLSSGANVLTF. The DNA of the CDR3 is TGTGCCAGCAGTTTATCGTCTGGGGCCAACGTCCTGACTTTC. The full variable domain, with the rest looked up from reference TRBV27 and TRBJ2-6, is EAQVTQNPRYLITVTGKKLTVTCSQNMNHEYMSWYRQDPGLGLRQIYYSMNVEVTDKGDVPEGYKVSRKEKRNFPLILESPSPNQTSLYFCASSLSSGANVLTFGAGSRLTVL.

This chain connects TRBV6-5 to TRBJ2-7; TRBD1 is a possible D gene (6 bases). Germline CDR1 MNHEY, CDR2 SVGAGI. V lost 6 bases and J lost 6, with 12 bases in between. This CDR3 has 12 residues. CDR3 DNA: TGTGCCAGCAGGGACAGAAACACCGAGCAGTACTTC. It is translated as CASRDRNTEQYF.

The J gene is TRBJ2-7, the V gene TRBV6-1; a weak D match, TRBD2 (5 bases). From germline, CDR1 is MNHNS and CDR2 SASEGT. The CDR3 runs 15 residues. V was shortened by 3 bases and J by 2 bases, with 14 bases between the two germline ends. The CDR3 spells CASSDHRTGTYEQYF. CDR3 nucleotide sequence: TGTGCCAGCAGTGATCACCGGACTGGCACCTACGAGCAGTACTTC.

The J gene is TRBJ2-2, the V gene TRBV5-1, with a weak D call TRBD1 (5 bases). Germline V gives CDR1 SGHRS, CDR2 YFSETQ. Deletions cut 1 base from V and 6 bases from J, with 10 bases between. This CDR3 is built from 14 residues. CDR3 amino acids: CASSLPGLAGELFF. DNA of the CDR3: TGCGCCAGCAGCTTGCCAGGGCTGGCCGGGGAGCTGTTTTTT.